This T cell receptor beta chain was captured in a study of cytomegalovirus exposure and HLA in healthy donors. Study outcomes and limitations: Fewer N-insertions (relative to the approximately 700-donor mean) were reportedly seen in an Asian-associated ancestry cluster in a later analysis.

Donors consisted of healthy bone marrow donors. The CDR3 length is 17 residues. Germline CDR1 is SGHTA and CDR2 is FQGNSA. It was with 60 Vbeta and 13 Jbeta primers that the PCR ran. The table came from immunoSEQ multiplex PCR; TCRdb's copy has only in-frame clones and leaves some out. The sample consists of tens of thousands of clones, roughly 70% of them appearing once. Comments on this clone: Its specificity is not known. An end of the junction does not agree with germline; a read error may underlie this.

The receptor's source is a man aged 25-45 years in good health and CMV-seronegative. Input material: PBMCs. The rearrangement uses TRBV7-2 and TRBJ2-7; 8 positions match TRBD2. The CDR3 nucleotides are TGTGCCAGCAGCTTAGCCCTTGAATCCCGGACTAGCTACCAGCAGTACTTC. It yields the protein CASSLALESRTSYQQYF.